The 4 T cell receptor beta chains below were found in one sample sequenced in a study of blood T cell repertoires in COVID-19 (dated by TCRdb to 2019 to 2021). The library was built by means of the immunoSEQ multiplex PCR assay. Imported from immuneACCESS, the table was reduced by TCRdb to in-frame sequences with V and J called. These copies leave out some clones; in studies compared against another copy, an unresolved V gene accounts for under half, and the cause of the remainder is not known. The sample table records approximately 110,000 clones; approximately 90% of these occur just once. 2.1% of the sample is in the top ten clones. Sample: peripheral blood. These receptors were taken from a man aged 50-60 years with COVID-19, enrolled during active disease.

Here the CDR3 reads CASSLQGSDGYTF. Here the CDR3 DNA reads TGTGCCAGCAGCCTGCAGGGGTCGGATGGCTACACCTTC. The chain joins TRBV5-4 to TRBJ1-2, with a tentative D call TRBD1 (6 bases). There are 13 residues in the CDR3. Per the germline V gene, CDR1 is SGHNT and CDR2 is YYREEE (reference sequence). V was clipped by 4 bases and J by 6 bases, with 13 bases between them.

The chain employs TRBV20-1 and TRBJ2-1; D may be TRBD2 (6 bases). V lost 3 bases to trimming and J lost 7 bases, with 16 bases between them. Germline values: CDR1 DFQATT, CDR2 SNEGSKA (reference sequence). The CDR3 is 14 amino acids. The CDR3 here is CSASEAGPWNEQFF. CDR3 DNA: TGCAGTGCTAGTGAGGCGGGGCCTTGGAATGAGCAGTTCTTC.

The chain couples TRBV9 to TRBJ1-4, with 9 bases matching TRBD1. J gave up 7 bases and V 4 bases, and 5 bases lay outside the gene matches. Germline loops: CDR1 SGDLS, CDR2 YYNGEE. This CDR3 spans 14 amino acids. This CDR3 reads CASSHGTGFEKLFF. CDR3 sequence (DNA): TGTGCCAGCAGCCACGGGACAGGGTTTGAAAAACTGTTTTTT.

The rearrangement links TRBV27 to TRBJ2-1; TRBD2 aligns across 14 bases. The CDR3 runs to 18 residues. CDR1 is MNHEY, CDR2 SMNVEV, per germline (reference sequence). The V segment lost 4 bases and the J segment 5 bases; nucleotides outside the gene matches: 10. The CDR3 is CASSSGTSGGSYNNEQFF. As DNA, the CDR3 is TGTGCCAGCAGTTCCGGGACTAGCGGGGGTTCCTACAACAATGAGCAGTTCTTC.